This is a list of T cell receptor beta chains from one sample in a study of cytomegalovirus exposure and HLA in healthy donors. Profiled with immunoSEQ multiplex PCR; TCRdb holds only in-frame clones, not every one. The repertoire includes some 150,000 clones, around 78% of them detected once, and roughly 1.4% sits in the top ten. Source material: PBMCs. The receptors were sampled from a man aged 35 to 55 in good health and CMV-seronegative. Each CDR3 is given with its conserved first and last residue.

len	v_gene	j_gene	CDR3aa
12	TRBV28	TRBJ1-5	CASSFFHQPQHF
17	TRBV4-3	TRBJ2-3	CASSQDLVGGRADTQYF
14	TRBV19	TRBJ2-7	CASSPDRAFHEQYF
15	TRBV28	TRBJ2-1	CASSFALAGGAEQFF
13	TRBV19	TRBJ2-5	CASSIHRGETQYF
14	TRBV6-1	TRBJ2-5	CASSVARVAPQQYF
15	TRBV7-2	TRBJ1-3	CASSRRQSSGNTIYF
14	TRBV7-9	TRBJ2-2	CSSSFYRGTGELFF
13	TRBV7-7	TRBJ2-7	CASSLDRGGEQYF
15	TRBV7-8	TRBJ1-1	CASSAGLAMNTEAFF
14	TRBV4-1	TRBJ2-3	CASSQVLAGYTQYF
14	TRBV2	TRBJ2-7	CASRGGRSSYEQYF
17	TRBV4-1	TRBJ1-4	CASSPLSAVSTNEKLFF
15	TRBV5-1	TRBJ2-7	CASSPPLAGVYEQYF
16	TRBV11-3	TRBJ2-2	CASSVQLTGMVGELFF
15	TRBV4-3	TRBJ1-5	CASSQDRGLNQPQHF
13	TRBV27	TRBJ2-7	CASSLAGFTEQYF
12	TRBV6-5	TRBJ1-1	CASSQGQAEAFF
14	TRBV19	TRBJ2-1	CASSIRISYNEQFF
15	TRBV25-1	TRBJ2-2	CASSSRQGNTGELFF
16	TRBV7-9	TRBJ2-3	CASRLAGDHRADTQYF
14	TRBV4-1	TRBJ1-6	CASSQEGGNSPLHF
16	TRBV7-2	TRBJ2-7	CASSLVSSGGFHEQYF
14	TRBV28	TRBJ1-4	CASSFRDRAEKLFF
14	TRBV11-3	TRBJ2-1	CASSLGLTSNEQFF
18	TRBV18	TRBJ2-1	CASSPMIDREGGYNEQFF
15	TRBV6-1	TRBJ1-2	CASSDPGALSYGYTF
18	TRBV7-3	TRBJ2-3	CASSRTGTSGPPPLTQYF